The 30 T cell receptor beta chains reported below all come from one sample, sequenced in a study of blood T cell repertoires in COVID-19. Clones were read by immunoSEQ multiplex PCR, and TCRdb kept only the in-frame ones, dropping some. The table shows some 140,000 clones, with 75% to 95% occurring only once. The sequencing sample was made of peripheral blood. The receptor set was obtained from a middle-aged man with acute or convalescent COVID-19.

The chain is built from TRBV7-3 and TRBJ1-1; 7 nucleotides align to TRBD1. Trimming cost V 3 bases and J 3 bases; bases outside gene matches: 4. This CDR3 has 14 amino acids. CDR1 SGHTA and CDR2 FQGTGA come from the germline V gene. The CDR3 DNA follows: TGTGCCAGCAGCTTCAGAGGGGGCGACACTGAAGCTTTCTTT. It is translated as CASSFRGGDTEAFF.

This clone came up once. The chain recombines TRBV27 with TRBJ1-6; D is possibly TRBD1 (6 bases). Germline V gene sequence: CDR1 MNHEY, CDR2 SMNVEV (reference sequence). V shed 2 bases and J shed 6 bases, with 11 bases lying between them. The CDR3 is 15 amino acids. CDR3 nucleotides: TGTGCCAGCAGTTTAGGGGGCGTCGGTAATTCACCCCTCCACTTT. This sequence encodes CASSLGGVGNSPLHF.

The V call is TRBV12-3 or TRBV12-4, the J call TRBJ2-3; D ambiguous. Trimming shortened V by 1 base and J by 6 bases, and 8 bases separated the two germline ends. The CDR3 runs to 13 residues. CDR3 in DNA: TGTGCCAGCAGTTTAGGTGCAGTGGATACGCAGTATTTT. Its protein product is CASSLGAVDTQYF.

The gene calls are TRBV25-1 and TRBJ2-2; maybe TRBD1 (6 bases). In germline, CDR1 is MGHDK, CDR2 SYGVNS. CDR3 length: 14 residues. V lost 7 bases and J 4 bases, leaving 13 bases between the germline ends. The DNA for the CDR3 is TGTGCCAGCACCCCCCAGGGGCTCACCGGGGAGCTGTTTTTT. Residues: CASTPQGLTGELFF.

This clone was detected once. The V gene is TRBV5-1, the J gene TRBJ1-3, with D unresolved. The germline V gene encodes CDR1 SGHRS and CDR2 YFSETQ. V dropped 3 bases and J dropped 2 bases, with 12 bases sitting between them. CDR3 length: 15 residues. The CDR3 nucleotides are TGCGCCAGCAGCTCAGATTATGAGGCTGGAAACACCATATATTTT. It yields the protein CASSSDYEAGNTIYF.

This clone was picked up a small number of times. V gene TRBV6-6 combines with J gene TRBJ1-1; tentatively, D is TRBD1 (5 bases). V was clipped by 6 bases and J by 1 base, with 12 bases between them. This CDR3 is built from 14 residues. Germline V gene sequence: CDR1 MNHNY, CDR2 SVGAGI (reference sequence). The CDR3 DNA reads TGTGCCAGCAGCCGGAAGGGGTCGAACACTGAAGCTTTCTTT. Translated: CASSRKGSNTEAFF.

The chain links TRBV7-8 to TRBJ2-7; a possible D gene is TRBD2 (6 bases). Germline V gives CDR1 SGHVS, CDR2 FQNEAQ. Trimming removed 4 bases at V and 6 bases at J, with 22 bases between. The CDR3 has 16 amino acids. CDR3 protein: CASSSHLGRFSGEQYF. The DNA of the CDR3 is TGTGCCAGCAGCTCTCACCTTGGACGGTTTAGCGGCGAGCAGTACTTC.

The rearrangement links TRBV12-3 or TRBV12-4 to TRBJ1-3; TRBD1 is a possible D gene (5 bases). The CDR3 loop spans 13 amino acids. V gave up 2 bases and J gave up 3 bases, with 5 bases separating them. The CDR3 sequence: CASSLRGGNTIYF. For the CDR3, the DNA is TGTGCCAGCAGTTTAAGGGGTGGAAACACCATATATTTT.

V gene TRBV28 combines with J gene TRBJ1-5; no clear D. This CDR3 is built from 15 residues. Germline V CDR1 and CDR2: MDHEN, SYDVKM. Trimming shortened V by 6 bases and J by 2 bases, and 14 bases separated the two germline ends. This CDR3 is CASSTPGRGNQPQHF. CDR3 DNA: TGTGCCAGCAGCACCCCTGGCCGGGGCAATCAGCCCCAGCATTTT. The variable domain in full, with the rest retrieved from reference TRBV28 and TRBJ1-5, is DVKVTQSSRYLVKRTGEKVFLECVQDMDHENMFWYRQDPGLGLRLIYFSYDVKMKEKGDIPEGYSVSREKKERFSLILESASTNQTSMYLCASSTPGRGNQPQHFGDGTRLSIL.

The genes are TRBV11-2 and TRBJ2-7, with 10 bases fitting TRBD1. Germline assignment: CDR1 SGHAT and CDR2 FQNNGV. The V segment lost 4 bases and the J segment 7 bases; nucleotides outside the gene matches: 13. The CDR3 runs 16 residues. The CDR3 protein is CASSSHKGQGTREQYF. CDR3 DNA: TGTGCCAGCAGCTCTCATAAGGGACAGGGGACTAGGGAGCAGTACTTC.

The chain employs TRBV19 and TRBJ1-1; possible D gene TRBD1, 6 bases. V was clipped by 6 bases and J by 0 bases, with 11 bases between them. This CDR3 has 14 amino acids. Germline values: CDR1 LNHDA, CDR2 SQIVND (reference sequence). CDR3 protein: CASRRTVMNTEAFF. CDR3 coding DNA: TGTGCCAGTAGGAGGACAGTTATGAACACTGAAGCTTTCTTT.

The chain employs TRBV9 and TRBJ1-6, with D possibly TRBD1 on 6 matching bases. The CDR3 runs to 15 residues. Germline CDR1 and CDR2: SGDLS and YYNGEE. Trimming cost V 3 bases and J 10 bases, with 17 bases left between them. Here the CDR3 reads CASSEEQGLRSPLHF. The CDR3 region has the DNA TGTGCCAGCAGCGAGGAACAGGGCCTCCGGTCACCCCTCCACTTT.

The genes are TRBV6-5 and TRBJ1-1; no definite D call. Germline values: CDR1 MNHEY, CDR2 SVGAGI. The CDR3 is 11 residues long. V dropped 7 bases and J dropped 1 base, with 4 bases sitting between them. The CDR3 here is CASTKNTEAFF. For the CDR3, the DNA is TGTGCCAGCACCAAGAACACTGAAGCTTTCTTT.

J is TRBJ1-4 and V is TRBV18; D call uncertain. The V gene's germline CDR1 is KGHSH and CDR2 LQKENI. The CDR3 consists of 15 residues. Trimming took 2 bases from V and 0 from J, leaving 7 bases between them. CDR3 sequence reads: CASSPFGATNEKLFF. CDR3 in DNA: TGTGCCAGCTCACCATTCGGGGCAACTAATGAAAAACTGTTTTTT.

J is TRBJ1-2 and V is TRBV28, with 7 bases lining up with TRBD1. Germline V lookup: CDR1 MDHEN, CDR2 SYDVKM. With V trimmed by 5 bases and J by 4 bases, 7 bases remained unmatched. This CDR3 is 14 amino acids long. CDR3 residues: CASSPFGTVYGYTF. The CDR3 nucleotides read TGTGCCAGCAGTCCCTTCGGGACAGTCTATGGCTACACCTTC.

The V gene is TRBV24-1, the J gene TRBJ2-7; 7 bases map to TRBD1. The CDR3 is 16 amino acids. The germline V gene has CDR1 KGHDR and CDR2 SFDVKD. V was clipped by 3 bases and J by 3 bases; unmatched bases: 10. The chain's CDR3 is CATSDPTGTELYEQYF. The CDR3 DNA sequence: TGTGCCACCAGTGATCCGACTGGGACAGAGCTCTACGAGCAGTACTTC.

This clone was seen a handful of times. This chain joins TRBV11-2 and TRBJ1-1; D is uncertain. From germline, CDR1 is SGHAT and CDR2 FQNNGV. Trimming stripped 0 bases from V and 4 bases from J, with 15 bases between. The CDR3 has 16 residues. DNA of the CDR3: TGTGCCAGCAGCTTAGATTGGGTTGGTAGCGGCACTGAAGCTTTCTTT. Its protein is CASSLDWVGSGTEAFF.

The rearrangement uses TRBV29-1 and TRBJ2-2; TRBD2 matches 7 bases. Germline lookup yields CDR1 SQVTM and CDR2 ANQGSEA. CDR3 length: 12 amino acids. V trimming: 7 bases; J trimming: 7 bases; junction bases outside the gene matches: 6. In DNA, the CDR3 is TGCAGCGCTCTAGGGGAGGGCGGGGAGCTGTTTTTT. It yields the protein CSALGEGGELFF.

The V and J genes are TRBV9 and TRBJ2-5; 7 nucleotides line up with TRBD1. From germline, CDR1 is SGDLS and CDR2 YYNGEE. This CDR3 region has 15 residues. J was trimmed by 4 bases and V by 3 bases; bases with no gene match: 9. CDR3 sequence: CASSAEGAVGETQYF. The CDR3 region has the DNA TGTGCCAGCAGCGCCGAGGGGGCGGTAGGAGAGACCCAGTACTTC.

The chain carries TRBV4-1 and TRBJ1-5, with D maybe TRBD1 (5 bases). Germline lookup yields CDR1 MGHRA and CDR2 YSYEKL. V dropped 2 bases and J dropped 2 bases, with 13 bases sitting between them. CDR3 length equals 16 residues. The CDR3 region is CASSQLTGLGNQPQHF. CDR3 coding DNA: TGCGCCAGCAGCCAACTTACAGGTCTAGGCAATCAGCCCCAGCATTTT.

The chain carries TRBV2 and TRBJ2-7; weak D call: TRBD1 (5 bases). V was pared by 4 bases and J by 6 bases, with 13 bases between. The CDR3 totals 13 residues. Per the germline V gene, CDR1 is SNHLY and CDR2 is FYNNEI. For the CDR3, the DNA is TGTGCCAGCAGTGTCGAGAGACAGTCCGAGCAGTACTTC. This encodes CASSVERQSEQYF.

The chain couples TRBV12-3 or TRBV12-4 to TRBJ1-4, with 7 bases identical to TRBD1. With V trimmed by 6 bases and J by 14 bases, 6 bases remained unmatched. The CDR3 sequence is 11 residues long. CDR3 loop: CASSLGTALFF. The CDR3 DNA reads as TGTGCCAGCAGCCTCGGGACAGCTCTGTTTTTT.

V gene TRBV29-1 combines with J gene TRBJ2-5; 7 nucleotides match TRBD1. The germline V gene encodes CDR1 SQVTM and CDR2 ANQGSEA. CDR3 length equals 13 residues. Trimming removed 8 bases from V and 4 bases from J; junction bases left unmatched: 10. The CDR3 is CSTEQGMTETQYF. The CDR3 DNA reads TGCAGCACCGAACAGGGGATGACAGAGACCCAGTACTTC.

The V call is TRBV28, the J call TRBJ2-3; unclear D gene. The CDR3 extends over 14 amino acids. V was pared by 2 bases and J by 0 bases, with 6 bases between. The germline gives CDR1 MDHEN, CDR2 SYDVKM. The CDR3: CASSLDTSTDTQYF. Written as DNA, the CDR3 is TGTGCCAGCAGTTTAGATACTAGCACAGATACGCAGTATTTT. The variable domain in full, completed from reference TRBV28 and TRBJ2-3, reads DVKVTQSSRYLVKRTGEKVFLECVQDMDHENMFWYRQDPGLGLRLIYFSYDVKMKEKGDIPEGYSVSREKKERFSLILESASTNQTSMYLCASSLDTSTDTQYFGPGTRLTVL.

The chain carries TRBV7-9 and TRBJ2-1; TRBD2 matches at 8 bases. The CDR3 is 14 residues long. Germline assignment: CDR1 SEHNR and CDR2 FQNEAQ (reference sequence). The V gene end was trimmed by 0 bases and the J gene end by 9 bases; junction bases not matched to a gene: 4. The CDR3 nucleotides are TGTGCCAGCAGCTTAGCGCGGGGGGTAGGTGAGCAGTTCTTC. Its protein product is CASSLARGVGEQFF.

The chain recombines TRBV9 with TRBJ2-2; possibly TRBD1 for D (6 bases). Germline V CDR1 and CDR2: SGDLS, YYNGEE. V lost 3 bases and J 3 bases, leaving 9 bases between the germline ends. The CDR3 extends over 14 amino acids. The CDR3 here is CASSAQGYTGELFF. The CDR3 DNA is TGTGCCAGCAGCGCACAGGGTTACACCGGGGAGCTGTTTTTT. Combining the CDR3 with reference TRBV9 and TRBJ2-2 gives the whole variable domain DSGVTQTPKHLITATGQRVTLRCSPRSGDLSVYWYQQSLDQGLQFLIQYYNGEERAKGNILERFSAQQFPDLHSELNLSSLELGDSALYFCASSAQGYTGELFFGEGSRLTVL.

The rearrangement joins TRBV7-2 to TRBJ1-6; TRBD1 might be the D (5 bases). Trimming took 1 base from V and 8 from J, leaving 21 bases between them. This CDR3 has 18 amino acids. Germline V gene data show CDR1 as SGHTA and CDR2 as FQGNSA. The CDR3 protein is CASSLVWAGKGGDSPLHF. CDR3 DNA: TGTGCCAGCAGCTTAGTTTGGGCAGGGAAAGGCGGTGATTCACCCCTCCACTTT.

The chain joins TRBV27 to TRBJ1-5; D might be TRBD1 (6 bases). Germline lookup yields CDR1 MNHEY and CDR2 SMNVEV (reference sequence). The CDR3 runs 15 residues. The V end lost 0 bases, the J end lost 1 base, and 7 bases lay between the germline ends. CDR3 protein: CASSLSGTSNQPQHF. CDR3 nucleotide sequence: TGTGCCAGCAGTTTATCAGGGACAAGCAATCAGCCCCAGCATTTT.

The rearrangement uses TRBV5-1 and TRBJ1-6; D is unclear. V was cut by 4 bases and J by 0 bases, with 8 bases left in between. The CDR3 is 15 residues long. CDR1 and CDR2 (germline): SGHRS, YFSETQ. The CDR3 DNA is TGCGCCAGCAGCCAGAAAAGCTCCTATAATTCACCCCTCCACTTT. As protein: CASSQKSSYNSPLHF.

The chain employs TRBV15 and TRBJ2-5; 11 bases line up with TRBD1. This CDR3 spans 14 amino acids. The V and J ends lost 5 bases and 5 bases, in that order; junction bases with no gene match: 4. Germline values: CDR1 LNHNV, CDR2 YYDKDF (reference sequence). CDR3 sequence reads: CATSARDRGETQYF. The CDR3 DNA reads TGTGCCACCAGCGCAAGGGACAGGGGGGAGACCCAGTACTTC.